The text below deals with one T cell receptor (beta chain). What antigen it recognizes has not been identified. The germline V gene provides CDR1 SGHTA and CDR2 FQGNSA. There are 15 amino acids in the CDR3, from cysteine to phenylalanine inclusive. No DNA appears here. These reads were obtained on an Illumina HiSeq 2000. TCR beta cDNA libraries were prepared using 5'RACE template switching, which introduced a universal primer site and unique molecular identifiers. Synthesis of cDNA was primed from the TCR beta constant segment and was followed by two consecutive PCR amplification steps. The study's processing was this. MIGEC handled demultiplexing of the reads and grouping by UMI, while MiTCR was used to assemble and quantify clonotypes. To exclude erroneous sequences, only TCR cDNA sequences supported by at least two reads were retained. The tcR package was used for downstream repertoire analysis, with clonotypes matched between fractions based on CDR3 nucleotide sequence plus V segment. VDJmatch was used to annotate antigen specificity against VDJdb, with one amino acid substitution in CDR3 allowed. Each CDR3 protein sequence appears as one entry after TCRdb reprocessed the reads, and no DNA is included. It is TCRdb's table, rather than the study itself, that gives the V and J calls and clone size. The record for this sample contains hundreds of thousands of distinct CDR3 sequences. The ten largest make up 5.2% of the sample.

The data are from a study of T cells expressing NK-cell markers (dated by TCRdb to 2018 to 2021). In the study overall: Under ten donors provided sorted CD3+CD56+NKG2C+, CD3+CD56+NKG2C- and CD3+CD56-NKG2C+ T-cell subsets, whose TCR beta-chain repertoires were profiled. Of the eight sequenced donors, seven were found to be HCMV-seropositive and one was found to be HCMV-seronegative. Randomly selected healthy volunteers, three men and five women, were used as the eight sequenced donors. The libraries were sequenced on Illumina HiSeq 2000/2500, MiSeq or NextSeq, producing 2 x 150 bp reads. Results and caveats for the whole study, not just this receptor: It remained unclear whether the expanded NKG2C-expressing T cell clones were specific for HCMV antigens. For 6 or 7 donors, the dominant CD3+CD56+NKG2C+ clonotypes were among the top 10 CD8+ clonotypes and accounted for 1.0-7.0% of CD8+ T cells. Those dominant clonotypes were again the most abundant among CD3+CD56-NKG2C+ cells in a handful of donors, at about 25-60.1%.

To determine HCMV serostatus, a commercial ELISA kit was used to detect HCMV-specific IgG in serum. Ficoll density gradient centrifugation was used to isolate peripheral blood mononuclear cells from blood. The receptor was isolated from a man between 18 and 69 years old in good health. The chain is encoded by TRBV7-2 joined to TRBJ2-1; TCRdb calls TRBD2, which cannot be checked without DNA. Sequencing was done on a sample of blood T cells: a sorted CD56 or NKG2C T cell subset, CD4+ or CD8+ T cells, or bulk PBMC T cells (not recorded which). The CDR3 protein: CASSRTQSSYNEQFF.